This T cell receptor (beta chain) derives from a study of CD8+CD57+ T cells in acquired aplastic anemia. Study background: Sorted CD4+ and CD8+ cells yielded DNA averaging around 3.2 ug. Findings and limits, study-wide: Significance was not reached for CD8+ Simpson's diversity between patients and controls. Researchers report that some 31 CD8+ CDR3 sequences appeared in both patients and controls.

Sequencing involved patients with CD8+CD57+ cell expansion previously shown by flow cytometry. Concerning this clonotype: The antigen is undetermined.

The CDR3 sequence is 16 residues long. The germline V gene has CDR1 LNHDA and CDR2 SQIVND (reference sequence). The germline V and J ends were trimmed by 3 bases and 8 bases, with 22 bases remaining between them. CDR3 and TCR beta VDJ profiling relied on genomic DNA as the template. Using its own MiXCR run on the reads, TCRdb lists one record per CDR3 protein. The sample has fewer than 200,000 distinct CDR3 sequences; roughly two thirds are singletons. This TCR was recovered from a human donor with aplastic anemia. This sequence joins TRBV19 and TRBJ1-2; weak D call: TRBD1 (5 bases). The sample taken for sequencing was sorted CD4+, CD8+, or CD8+CD57+ T cells (not recorded which) from PBMCs. As DNA, the CDR3 is TGTGCCAGTAGTATGGGGCCGGCCAGGGACCACCCCGGCTACACCTTC. It translates to CASSMGPARDHPGYTF.